This TCR beta chain was sequenced in a study of radiation and T cells in renal cell carcinoma. Regarding time point: blood 2 weeks post-SBRT. Treatment indicated: 15 Gy SBRT to primary tumor, nephrectomy 4 weeks later. The CDR3 loop spans 15 amino acids. Libraries were prepared by immunoSEQ multiplex PCR; TCRdb keeps only in-frame clonotypes and omits some of them. This sample has some 70,000 clones, with roughly 82% found just once. The rearrangement joins TRBV7-5 to TRBJ2-7; the table assigns TRBD2, which was not confirmed against the DNA. TRBV7-5 is a recognized pseudogene. This TCR derives from a man in his sixties with renal cell carcinoma. The source was blood, collected from a patient whose treatment included radiotherapy and nephrectomy. Here the CDR3 reads CARSLVRLEYYEQYF. The DNA for the CDR3 is TGTGCCAGAAGCTTAGTAAGACTAGAATACTACGAGCAGTACTTC.